A selection of T cell receptor beta chains follows, all from one sample in a study of siplizumab effects on memory and regulatory T cells. Profiled with immunoSEQ multiplex PCR; TCRdb holds only in-frame clones, not every one. Of fewer than 85,000 clones in the sample, about 87% are singletons; the top ten hold over 1.5%. Specimen: Tregs sorted from blood. These TCRs come from a human donor in good health. Each CDR3 is given with its conserved first and last residue. Each record gives: CDR3 length, J gene, V gene, CDR3 protein.

CDR3 length: 13; J gene: TRBJ2-3; V gene: TRBV6-5; CDR3 protein: CASSYDRTDTQYF
CDR3 length: 17; J gene: TRBJ1-5; V gene: TRBV5-6; CDR3 protein: CASSLVGVGGSNQPQHF
CDR3 length: 14; J gene: TRBJ2-2; V gene: TRBV6-5; CDR3 protein: CASSEAGNTGELFF
CDR3 length: 14; J gene: TRBJ2-7; V gene: TRBV11-2; CDR3 protein: CASSLTTYSYEQYF
CDR3 length: 15; J gene: TRBJ2-3; V gene: TRBV7-8; CDR3 protein: CASSSSPPSTDTQYF
CDR3 length: 12; J gene: TRBJ1-2; V gene: TRBV6-5; CDR3 protein: CASSRRGYGYTF
CDR3 length: 14; J gene: TRBJ2-3; V gene: TRBV7-2; CDR3 protein: CASSLAGGRGTQYF
CDR3 length: 11; J gene: .; V gene: TRBV29-1; CDR3 protein: CSVVDRGEQYF
CDR3 length: 13; J gene: TRBJ1-5; V gene: TRBV7-2; CDR3 protein: CASSQGGTQPQHF
CDR3 length: 14; J gene: TRBJ2-6; V gene: TRBV27; CDR3 protein: CASSPLFGANVLTF
CDR3 length: 14; J gene: TRBJ2-5; V gene: TRBV29-1; CDR3 protein: CSVSRGANQETQYF
CDR3 length: 11; J gene: TRBJ2-5; V gene: TRBV4-2; CDR3 protein: CASSQSGTQYF
CDR3 length: 15; J gene: TRBJ1-1; V gene: TRBV4-1; CDR3 protein: CASSQVNRVGTEAFF
CDR3 length: 16; J gene: TRBJ2-1; V gene: TRBV19; CDR3 protein: CASSPNRDPPYNEQFF
CDR3 length: 14; J gene: TRBJ2-7; V gene: TRBV7-8; CDR3 protein: CASSSGQTIYEQYF
CDR3 length: 14; J gene: TRBJ2-1; V gene: TRBV7-2; CDR3 protein: CASSLDVVLNEQFF
CDR3 length: 16; J gene: TRBJ1-4; V gene: TRBV19; CDR3 protein: CASRPTPGQPDEKLFF
CDR3 length: 13; J gene: TRBJ1-1; V gene: TRBV5-1; CDR3 protein: CASSLAGAVEAFF
CDR3 length: 17; J gene: TRBJ1-4; V gene: TRBV15; CDR3 protein: CATSIEMPGQGNEKLFF
CDR3 length: 14; J gene: TRBJ1-2; V gene: TRBV2; CDR3 protein: CASSEVAVNYGYTF
CDR3 length: 14; J gene: TRBJ2-5; V gene: TRBV5-1; CDR3 protein: CASSLAPGGGTQYF
CDR3 length: 15; J gene: TRBJ2-5; V gene: TRBV5-1; CDR3 protein: CASSLAWPTQETQYF
CDR3 length: 12; J gene: TRBJ1-1; V gene: TRBV7-2; CDR3 protein: CASSSRTDEAFF
CDR3 length: 14; J gene: TRBJ1-1; V gene: TRBV6-6; CDR3 protein: CASSSSTGNTEAFF
CDR3 length: 12; J gene: TRBJ2-7; V gene: TRBV11-2; CDR3 protein: CASSPTVYEQYF
CDR3 length: 14; J gene: TRBJ1-6; V gene: TRBV5-1; CDR3 protein: CASSRSGDNSPLHF
CDR3 length: 12; J gene: TRBJ1-1; V gene: TRBV6-5; CDR3 protein: CASSSGFTEAFF
CDR3 length: 13; J gene: TRBJ2-7; V gene: TRBV5-1; CDR3 protein: CASSPPSGYEQYF
CDR3 length: 18; J gene: TRBJ1-2; V gene: TRBV5-6; CDR3 protein: CASSFLPGQAVRDYGYTF
CDR3 length: 15; J gene: TRBJ1-5; V gene: TRBV7-2; CDR3 protein: CASSLLGEANQPQHF
CDR3 length: 14; J gene: TRBJ2-3; V gene: TRBV27; CDR3 protein: CASSILRSTDTQYF
CDR3 length: 13; J gene: TRBJ1-3; V gene: TRBV5-6; CDR3 protein: CASSFRSGNTIYF
CDR3 length: 15; J gene: TRBJ2-1; V gene: TRBV9; CDR3 protein: CASSVVGGAINEQFF
CDR3 length: 14; J gene: TRBJ2-2; V gene: TRBV2; CDR3 protein: CASSEGRNTGELFF
CDR3 length: 17; J gene: TRBJ2-5; V gene: TRBV7-2; CDR3 protein: CASSLTSGGALGETQYF
CDR3 length: 13; J gene: TRBJ1-2; V gene: TRBV5-6; CDR3 protein: CASSPSPAYGYTF
CDR3 length: 13; J gene: TRBJ1-1; V gene: TRBV29-1; CDR3 protein: CSVEGFVKTEAFF
CDR3 length: 14; J gene: TRBJ2-5; V gene: TRBV7-3; CDR3 protein: CASHYLWVQETQYF
CDR3 length: 15; J gene: TRBJ1-1; V gene: TRBV5-4; CDR3 protein: CASSRSLDRNTEAFF
CDR3 length: 15; J gene: TRBJ2-3; V gene: TRBV7-3; CDR3 protein: CASSPGGAGEVTQYF
CDR3 length: 13; J gene: TRBJ1-2; V gene: TRBV6-1; CDR3 protein: CASSEAGFDGYTF
CDR3 length: 13; J gene: TRBJ1-2; V gene: TRBV11-2; CDR3 protein: CASSPAEGYGYTF
CDR3 length: 15; J gene: TRBJ2-3; V gene: TRBV6-6; CDR3 protein: CASTPQAGGEDTQYF
CDR3 length: 14; J gene: TRBJ1-6; V gene: TRBV19; CDR3 protein: CASIAGGYNSPLHF
CDR3 length: 12; J gene: TRBJ1-1; V gene: TRBV18; CDR3 protein: CASSPSYTEAFF
CDR3 length: 14; J gene: TRBJ2-7; V gene: TRBV18; CDR3 protein: CASSPYVEAGEQYF
CDR3 length: 12; J gene: TRBJ1-2; V gene: TRBV6-5; CDR3 protein: CASRDSLYGYTF
CDR3 length: 13; J gene: TRBJ2-2; V gene: TRBV29-1; CDR3 protein: CSVALWGTGELFF
CDR3 length: 13; J gene: TRBJ1-2; V gene: TRBV6-5; CDR3 protein: CASNPRANYGYTF
CDR3 length: 13; J gene: TRBJ1-1; V gene: TRBV4-1; CDR3 protein: CASSQARNTEAFF
CDR3 length: 15; J gene: TRBJ1-3; V gene: TRBV2; CDR3 protein: CASSTSGTETDTIYF
CDR3 length: 13; J gene: TRBJ2-2; V gene: TRBV6-1; CDR3 protein: CASRGQGNGELFF
CDR3 length: 16; J gene: TRBJ2-5; V gene: TRBV5-6; CDR3 protein: CASSPRSSAGGATQYF